The 30 T cell receptor beta chains listed next were all sequenced from one sample in a study of PD-1 blockade in classical Hodgkin lymphoma. Every one of the patients relapsed after autologous stem cell transplantation (brentuximab vedotin exposure was variable). Assay: immunoSEQ multiplex PCR; the TCRdb copy retains only in-frame clones and omits some. The sample contains about 93,000 clones, about four fifths of which appear only once. Sequencing was performed on peripheral blood mononuclear cells (PBMCs), taken before the second cycle of nivolumab. These receptors all come from a human donor with classical Hodgkin lymphoma.

CDR3 amino acids: CATNRVGGTEAFF. CDR3 in DNA: TGTGCCACCAACAGGGTAGGGGGGACTGAAGCTTTCTTT. The chain uses TRBV7-9 and TRBJ1-1, with D possibly TRBD1 on 6 matching bases. Germline loops: CDR1 SEHNR, CDR2 FQNEAQ (reference sequence). V lost 10 bases, J lost 5 bases, and 17 bases lay in between. This CDR3 has 13 residues.

This chain connects TRBV11-3 to TRBJ2-3; no firm D call. CDR1 and CDR2 (germline): SGHNT, YENEEA. V dropped 5 bases and J dropped 0 bases, with 3 bases sitting between them. The CDR3 loop spans 12 amino acids. CDR3 loop: CASSESTDTQYF. DNA for the CDR3: TGTGCCAGCAGCGAGAGCACAGATACGCAGTATTTT.

This clone came up a few times. The rearrangement joins TRBV19 to TRBJ1-5, with 9 positions matching TRBD1. The CDR3 length is 19 residues. Germline CDR1 LNHDA, CDR2 SQIVND (reference sequence). V lost 7 bases, J lost 5 bases, and 21 bases stayed unmatched. CDR3 in DNA: TGTGCCAGTACCGTGTCAGATCCCGGGACAGGGTTCGTCGATCAGCCCCAGCATTTT. It encodes CASTVSDPGTGFVDQPQHF.

This chain uses TRBV7-9 with TRBJ1-4; TRBD1 matches 9 bases. Unmatched junction bases numbered 9, after V lost 5 bases and J lost 2 bases. The CDR3 extends over 17 amino acids. The germline V gene has CDR1 SEHNR and CDR2 FQNEAQ (reference sequence). Here the CDR3 reads CASSTPRQGVTNEKLFF. As DNA, the CDR3 is TGTGCCAGCAGCACACCTCGACAGGGGGTCACTAATGAAAAACTGTTTTTT.

V is TRBV5-8 and J is TRBJ2-1, with TRBD1 as a possible D gene (5 bases). The length of the CDR3 is 15 residues. V was cut by 4 bases and J by 5 bases, with 16 bases left in between. From germline, CDR1 is SGHTS and CDR2 YDEGEE. CDR3 loop: CASSPPVPGHNEQFF. In DNA, the CDR3 is TGTGCCAGCAGCCCGCCGGTACCAGGGCACAATGAGCAGTTCTTC. The full variable domain, its missing parts supplied by reference TRBV5-8 and TRBJ2-1, is EAGVTQSPTHLIKTRGQQATLRCSPISGHTSVYWYQQALGLGLQFLLWYDEGEERNRGNFPPRFSGRQFPNYSSELNVNALELEDSALYLCASSPPVPGHNEQFFGPGTRLTVL.

V and J are TRBV28 and TRBJ1-4; D gene unclear. This CDR3 contains 14 residues. Trimming pared 8 bases from V and 6 bases from J, leaving 16 bases between. Germline V gene data show CDR1 as MDHEN and CDR2 as SYDVKM. CDR3 in amino acids: CASVPAASYEKLFF. In nucleotides, the CDR3 is TGTGCCAGCGTTCCCGCAGCCTCGTATGAAAAACTGTTTTTT.

This rearrangement joins TRBV29-1 to TRBJ2-3; D might be TRBD1 (6 bases). The CDR3 has 17 residues. Germline V gene sequence: CDR1 SQVTM, CDR2 ANQGSEA. The V end was cut by 7 bases, the J end by 0 bases, with 23 bases between. CDR3 in DNA: TGCAGCGCCAGCCCCTCATTCTCAGGGGCCAGCACAGATACGCAGTATTTT. Translation gives CSASPSFSGASTDTQYF.

This rearrangement joins TRBV11-3 to TRBJ2-1; D call uncertain. Trimming pared 1 base from V and 4 bases from J, leaving 5 bases between. CDR1 SGHNT and CDR2 YENEEA come from the germline V gene. The CDR3 contains 13 residues. CDR3: CASSLGWYNEQFF. DNA for the CDR3: TGTGCCAGCAGCTTAGGTTGGTACAATGAGCAGTTCTTC. The whole variable domain, remainder taken from reference TRBV11-3 and TRBJ2-1, is EAGVVQSPRYKIIEKKQPVAFWCNPISGHNTLYWYLQNLGQGPELLIRYENEEAVDDSQLPKDRFSAERLKGVDSTLKIQPAELGDSAVYLCASSLGWYNEQFFGPGTRLTVL.

The rearrangement links TRBV5-6 to TRBJ2-1; D is unclear. CDR1 is SGHDT and CDR2 is YYEEEE in the germline V gene. The CDR3 covers 14 residues. The V end lost 4 bases, the J end lost 4 bases, and 12 bases lay between the germline ends. CDR3 DNA sequence: TGTGCCAGCAGCCTCACCCCAGGTTACAATGAGCAGTTCTTC. Its translation is CASSLTPGYNEQFF.

The genes are TRBV27 and TRBJ2-3; D gene uncertain. This CDR3 region has 16 residues. Germline V lookup: CDR1 MNHEY, CDR2 SMNVEV (reference sequence). V lost 6 bases and J lost 1, with 17 bases in between. CDR3 amino acids: CASSPRRAERTDTQYF. In DNA form, the CDR3 reads TGTGCCAGCAGCCCCAGACGGGCGGAGCGCACAGATACGCAGTATTTT.

The chain couples TRBV10-3 to TRBJ1-2; D possibly corresponds to TRBD1 (5 bases). V was clipped by 1 base and J by 7 bases, with 19 bases between them. Germline values: CDR1 ENHRY, CDR2 SYGVKD. This CDR3 comprises 16 residues. Written as DNA, the CDR3 is TGTGCCATCAGTGAGTACCAGGGTAAAGGCAAGAGTGGCTACACCTTC. Its protein is CAISEYQGKGKSGYTF.

This clone has more than one count but fewer than ten. The chain joins TRBV7-3 to TRBJ1-1; D is uncertain. Germline assignment: CDR1 SGHTA and CDR2 FQGTGA. V gave up 0 bases and J gave up 4 bases, with 6 bases separating them. The CDR3 consists of 13 residues. The CDR3 loop reads CASSLTWGTEAFF. CDR3 nucleotide sequence: TGTGCCAGCAGCTTAACGTGGGGCACTGAAGCTTTCTTT.

J is TRBJ2-2 and V is TRBV6-4, with a possible D match to TRBD1 (5 bases). Germline V CDR1 and CDR2: MRHNA, SNTAGT. There are 20 residues in the CDR3. The germline V and J ends were trimmed by 3 bases and 3 bases, with 26 bases remaining between them. CDR3 nucleotides: TGTGCCAGCAGTGAAAGGGGATATTACGGACCCACCATAGACACCGGGGAGCTGTTTTTT. The encoded protein is CASSERGYYGPTIDTGELFF.

This clone was counted ten times or more. The chain carries TRBV7-9 and TRBJ2-2; D remains unclear. Trimming removed 5 bases from V and 7 bases from J, with 8 bases in between. Germline V CDR1 and CDR2: SEHNR, FQNEAQ (reference sequence). The CDR3 runs 12 residues. CDR3 nucleotides: TGTGCCAGCAGCCCCCCACTCGGGGAGCTGTTTTTT. Translated: CASSPPLGELFF. Combining the CDR3 with reference TRBV7-9 and TRBJ2-2 gives the whole variable domain DTGVSQNPRHKITKRGQNVTFRCDPISEHNRLYWYRQTLGQGPEFLTYFQNEAQLEKSRLLSDRFSAERPKGSFSTLEIQRTEQGDSAMYLCASSPPLGELFFGEGSRLTVL.

V gene TRBV6-5 combines with J gene TRBJ2-1; D is unresolved. The ends were cut back, 6 bases at V and 4 bases at J, with 7 bases in the middle. This CDR3 is built from 12 residues. Per the germline V gene, CDR1 is MNHEY and CDR2 is SVGAGI. CDR3 amino acids: CASSSQYNEQFF. The CDR3 nucleotides are TGTGCCAGCAGCTCGCAGTACAATGAGCAGTTCTTC.

V usage is TRBV28 and J usage is TRBJ2-2; 7 bases line up with TRBD2. Germline values: CDR1 MDHEN, CDR2 SYDVKM. The CDR3 runs to 14 residues. V gave up 6 bases and J gave up 6 bases; unmatched junction bases: 7. This CDR3 is CASRERDMSGELFF. CDR3 DNA sequence: TGTGCCAGCAGGGAGCGGGATATGTCCGGGGAGCTGTTTTTT.

This clone was detected only a few times. The chain has TRBV19 and TRBJ2-2; D is unresolved. V lost 5 bases to trimming and J lost 0 bases, with 13 bases between them. This CDR3 is built from 16 residues. In germline, CDR1 is LNHDA, CDR2 SQIVND (reference sequence). The CDR3 DNA follows: TGTGCCAGTAGTTTCCTCGGAGCGCCGAACACCGGGGAGCTGTTTTTT. It encodes CASSFLGAPNTGELFF.

The sample holds a few counts of this clone. The V gene is TRBV5-4, the J gene TRBJ1-4, with no clear D. The V end was cut by 4 bases, the J end by 3 bases, with 10 bases between. This CDR3 comprises 14 residues. Germline V gene data show CDR1 as SGHNT and CDR2 as YYREEE (reference sequence). CDR3 residues: CASSDGRANEKLFF. CDR3 in DNA: TGTGCCAGCAGCGACGGGCGGGCTAATGAAAAACTGTTTTTT.

The V call is TRBV6-1, the J call TRBJ1-5, with 7 bases fitting TRBD1. Germline trimming cut 6 bases from V and 4 bases from J; bases unmatched to any gene: 3. The CDR3 consists of 13 residues. Germline loops: CDR1 MNHNS, CDR2 SASEGT. The CDR3, as DNA: TGTGCCAGCAGCCAGGGACAGAATCAGCCCCAGCATTTT. The encoded protein is CASSQGQNQPQHF.

The chain combines TRBV27 with TRBJ1-3; D is unresolved. Looked up from germline, CDR1 is MNHEY and CDR2 is SMNVEV (reference sequence). Trimming removed 6 bases from V and 4 bases from J, with 16 bases in between. The CDR3 loop spans 15 amino acids. Here the CDR3 DNA reads TGTGCCAGCAGCCCGCTTGGCGACGTGGGAAACACCATATATTTT. Its translation is CASSPLGDVGNTIYF.

This chain joins TRBV28 and TRBJ2-5; 14 bases line up with TRBD2. The end of the DNA is better explained by TRBJ2-7, so the J call may be wrong. Germline loops: CDR1 MDHEN, CDR2 SYDVKM. CDR3 length: 16 amino acids. CDR3 loop: CASSTGTSGSRNEQYF. DNA for the CDR3: TGTGCCAGCAGCACCGGGACTAGCGGGAGTCGTAACGAGCAGTACTTC.

The V gene is TRBV14, the J gene TRBJ2-7; maybe TRBD2 (5 bases). The CDR3 spans 17 residues. The germline V gene has CDR1 SGHDN and CDR2 FVKESK. Trimming shortened V by 0 bases and J by 0 bases, and 15 bases separated the two germline ends. CDR3 sequence reads: CASSQEVSPGYSYEQYF. The CDR3 region has the DNA TGTGCCAGCAGCCAAGAGGTCTCCCCGGGATACTCCTACGAGCAGTACTTC.

This chain's CDR3 is CASSIFTEAFF. The CDR3 nucleotides are TGTGCCAGTAGTATCTTCACTGAAGCTTTCTTT. The chain recombines TRBV19 with TRBJ1-1, with unresolved D. Germline V gives CDR1 LNHDA, CDR2 SQIVND (reference sequence). V was cut by 3 bases and J by 4 bases, with 3 bases left in between. The CDR3 is 11 amino acids.

This chain connects TRBV6-1 to TRBJ2-7, with D perhaps matching TRBD2 (6 bases). Germline V gives CDR1 MNHNS, CDR2 SASEGT. The length of the CDR3 is 13 residues. The ends were cut back, 2 bases at V and 5 bases at J, with 10 bases in the middle. CDR3 residues: CASSESGYDEQYF. In nucleotides, the CDR3 is TGTGCCAGCAGTGAAAGCGGGTACGACGAGCAGTACTTC.

The chain uses TRBV18 and TRBJ1-3; a possible D gene is TRBD1 (5 bases). The CDR3 runs 17 residues. The ends were cut back, 3 bases at V and 3 bases at J, with 18 bases in the middle. CDR1 is KGHSH and CDR2 is LQKENI in the germline V gene. In DNA, the CDR3 is TGTGCCAGCTCACCTAAATCTATCAGGGAGGTTGGAAACACCATATATTTT. Its translation: CASSPKSIREVGNTIYF.

This sequence joins TRBV11-1 and TRBJ2-7; TRBD1 aligns across 8 bases. The germline V gene encodes CDR1 SGHAT and CDR2 FQDESV (reference sequence). V lost 6 bases to trimming and J lost 3 bases; unmatched junction nucleotides: 7. The CDR3 totals 14 residues. CDR3 in DNA: TGTGCCAGCAGTACAGGGGGTCCCCTCTACGAGCAGTACTTC. This codes for CASSTGGPLYEQYF.

Remarks on this clone: Mismatch with germline at one junction end may stem from a read error. This rearrangement joins TRBV7-8 to TRBJ1-4; no definite D call. This CDR3 comprises 11 residues. From germline, CDR1 is SGHVS and CDR2 FQNEAQ. The CDR3 sequence: CASSLKVEAPF. The CDR3 region has the DNA TGTGCCAGCAGCTTAAAGGTCGAGGCCCCATTT.

The genes are TRBV7-9 and TRBJ2-1, with D perhaps matching TRBD1 or TRBD2 (5 bases each). The CDR3 spans 16 residues. Trimming stripped 5 bases from V and 4 bases from J, with 18 bases between. The germline CDR1 and CDR2 sequences are SEHNR and FQNEAQ (reference sequence). CDR3 residues: CASSAGTGLGYNEQFF. The CDR3 coding sequence is TGTGCCAGCAGCGCAGGGACGGGGTTGGGGTACAATGAGCAGTTCTTC.

This clone has only one observation. V is TRBV10-3 and J is TRBJ1-1; 8 positions match TRBD1. Germline lookup yields CDR1 ENHRY and CDR2 SYGVKD. V shed 7 bases, J shed 1 base, and the junction held 5 bases outside the gene matches. This CDR3 is built from 14 residues. The CDR3 here is CAIMRTGSNTEAFF. CDR3 bases: TGTGCCATCATGAGGACAGGGTCGAACACTGAAGCTTTCTTT.

V and J are TRBV6-1 and TRBJ2-1, with TRBD1 identical over 10 bases. CDR3 length equals 15 residues. CDR1 is MNHNS and CDR2 is SASEGT in the germline V gene. Trimming at V came to 8 bases and at J to 2 bases, leaving 6 bases not matched to a gene. The CDR3 region is CASRRTGGTYNEQFF. CDR3 sequence (DNA): TGTGCCAGCCGGCGGACAGGGGGTACCTACAATGAGCAGTTCTTC.